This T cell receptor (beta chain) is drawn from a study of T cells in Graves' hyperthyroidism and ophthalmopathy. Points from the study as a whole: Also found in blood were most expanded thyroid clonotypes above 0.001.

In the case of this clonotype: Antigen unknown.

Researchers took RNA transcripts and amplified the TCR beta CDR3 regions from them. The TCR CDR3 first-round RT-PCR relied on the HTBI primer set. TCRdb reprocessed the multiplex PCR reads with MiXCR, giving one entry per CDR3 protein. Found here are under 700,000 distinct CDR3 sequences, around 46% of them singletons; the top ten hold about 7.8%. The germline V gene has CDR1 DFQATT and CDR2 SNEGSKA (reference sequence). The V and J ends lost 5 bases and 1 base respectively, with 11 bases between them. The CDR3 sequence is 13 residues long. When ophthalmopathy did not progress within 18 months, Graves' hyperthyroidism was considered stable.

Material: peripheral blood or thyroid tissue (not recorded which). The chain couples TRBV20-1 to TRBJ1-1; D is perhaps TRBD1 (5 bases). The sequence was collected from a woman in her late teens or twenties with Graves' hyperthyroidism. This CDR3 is CSASAGGNTEAFF. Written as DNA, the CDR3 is TGCAGTGCTTCGGCGGGGGGGAACACTGAAGCTTTCTTT.